This T cell receptor beta chain was recovered during a study of blood T cell repertoires in COVID-19. Whole-study context: Both acute and convalescent COVID-19 samples were obtained from the United States, Italy and Spain. PBMCs, B-cell-depleted T cells, or T cells were the source of the cDNA or gDNA that made up the material.

The CDR3 has 17 residues. V shed 5 bases and J shed 3 bases, with 19 bases lying between them. The germline V gene encodes CDR1 SGHTA and CDR2 FQGTGA. Authors' methods: Estimates of nucleated cell counts were drawn from the amplification of reference gene primers. Here immunoSEQ multiplex PCR was the method, and the copy in TCRdb shows in-frame clones only, minus some. That table gives V, J and clone size, and the DNA gave D and trimming. The table lists roughly 310,000 clones, about 88% of them singletons. Cohort allocation depended upon clinical history that participants reported. The clonotype comes from a woman aged 35 to 49 who had recovered from COVID-19. The sequenced material came from PBMCs or T cells enriched from blood (not recorded which). The gene calls are TRBV7-3 and TRBJ2-2; TRBD2 might be the D (6 bases). The CDR3 region has the DNA TGTGCCAGCAGCCCGGGACTCGGGGTCGGTCACACCGGGGAGCTGTTTTTT. Translating it yields CASSPGLGVGHTGELFF.